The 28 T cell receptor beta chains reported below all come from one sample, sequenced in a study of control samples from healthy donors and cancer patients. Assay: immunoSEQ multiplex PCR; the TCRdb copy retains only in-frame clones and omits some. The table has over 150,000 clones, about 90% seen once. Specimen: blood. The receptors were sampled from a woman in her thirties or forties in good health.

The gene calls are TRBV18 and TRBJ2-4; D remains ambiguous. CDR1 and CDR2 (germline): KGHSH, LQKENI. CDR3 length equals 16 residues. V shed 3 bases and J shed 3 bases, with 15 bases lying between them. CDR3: CASSPGPSQLKNIQYF. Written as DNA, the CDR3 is TGTGCCAGCTCACCGGGTCCTTCCCAGCTCAAAAACATTCAGTACTTC. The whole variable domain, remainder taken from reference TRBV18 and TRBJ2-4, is NAGVMQNPRHLVRRRGQEARLRCSPMKGHSHVYWYRQLPEEGLKFMVYLQKENIIDESGMPKERFSAEFPKEGPSILRIQQVVRGDSAAYFCASSPGPSQLKNIQYFGAGTRLSVL.

CDR3 amino acids: CASSPRQAPKGSPLHF. For the CDR3, the DNA is TGTGCCAGTAGTCCCAGACAGGCTCCAAAAGGGTCACCCCTCCACTTT. The gene calls are TRBV19 and TRBJ1-6; perhaps TRBD1 as D (6 bases). V was shortened by 5 bases and J by 10 bases, with 21 bases between the two germline ends. Looked up from germline, CDR1 is LNHDA and CDR2 is SQIVND (reference sequence). This CDR3 is 16 amino acids long.

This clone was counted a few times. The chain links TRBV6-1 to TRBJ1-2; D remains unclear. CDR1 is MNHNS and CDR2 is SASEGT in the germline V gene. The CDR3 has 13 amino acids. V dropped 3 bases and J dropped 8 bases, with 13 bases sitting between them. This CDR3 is CASSDRRQSGYTF. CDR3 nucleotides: TGTGCCAGCAGTGATCGCCGGCAATCCGGCTACACCTTC.

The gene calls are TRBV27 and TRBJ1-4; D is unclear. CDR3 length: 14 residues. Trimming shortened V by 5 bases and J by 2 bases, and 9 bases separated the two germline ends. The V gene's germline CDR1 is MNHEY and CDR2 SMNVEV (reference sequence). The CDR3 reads CASSRSTTNEKLFF. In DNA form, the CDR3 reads TGTGCCAGCAGTAGAAGTACTACTAATGAAAAACTGTTTTTT.

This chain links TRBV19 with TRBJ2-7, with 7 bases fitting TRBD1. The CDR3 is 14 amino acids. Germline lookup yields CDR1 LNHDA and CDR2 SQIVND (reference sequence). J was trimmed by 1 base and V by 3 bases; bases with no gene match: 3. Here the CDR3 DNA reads TGTGCCAGTAGTATGACAGGGCCTTCCTACGAGCAGTACTTC. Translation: CASSMTGPSYEQYF. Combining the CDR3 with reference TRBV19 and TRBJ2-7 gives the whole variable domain DGGITQSPKYLFRKEGQNVTLSCEQNLNHDAMYWYRQDPGQGLRLIYYSQIVNDFQKGDIAEGYSVSREKKESFPLTVTSAQKNPTAFYLCASSMTGPSYEQYFGPGTRLTVT.

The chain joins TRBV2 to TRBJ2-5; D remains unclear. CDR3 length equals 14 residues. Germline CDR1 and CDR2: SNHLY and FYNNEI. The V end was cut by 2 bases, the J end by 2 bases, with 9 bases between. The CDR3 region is CASSELGRQETQYF. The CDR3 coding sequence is TGTGCCAGCAGTGAACTGGGCAGGCAAGAGACCCAGTACTTC. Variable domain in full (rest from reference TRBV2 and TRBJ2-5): EPEVTQTPSHQVTQMGQEVILRCVPISNHLYFYWYRQILGQKVEFLVSFYNNEISEKSEIFDDQFSVERPDGSNFTLKIRSTKLEDSAMYFCASSELGRQETQYFGPGTRLLVL.

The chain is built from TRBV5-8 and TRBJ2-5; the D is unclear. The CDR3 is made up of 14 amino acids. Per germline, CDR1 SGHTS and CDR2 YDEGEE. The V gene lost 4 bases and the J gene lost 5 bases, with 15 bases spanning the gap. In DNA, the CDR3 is TGTGCCAGCAGCACCGGTGCGACAAGGGAGACCCAGTACTTC. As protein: CASSTGATRETQYF.

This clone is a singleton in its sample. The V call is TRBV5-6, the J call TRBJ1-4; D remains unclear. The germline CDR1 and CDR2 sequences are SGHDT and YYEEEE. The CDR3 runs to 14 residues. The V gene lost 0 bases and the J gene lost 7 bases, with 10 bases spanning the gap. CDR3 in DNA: TGTGCCAGCAGCTTGGAAGGGTTTGGTGAAAAACTGTTTTTT. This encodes CASSLEGFGEKLFF.

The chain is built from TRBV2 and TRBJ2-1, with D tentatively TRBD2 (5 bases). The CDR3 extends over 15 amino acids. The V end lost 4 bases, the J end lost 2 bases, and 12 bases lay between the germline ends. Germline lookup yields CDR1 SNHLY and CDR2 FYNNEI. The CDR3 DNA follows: TGTGCCAGCAGTGTGGAAGCGGCCCCCTACAATGAGCAGTTCTTC. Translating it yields CASSVEAAPYNEQFF.

Here the CDR3 DNA reads TGTGCCAGCAGTTACTCGATAGGGTCGGATGAAGCTTTCTTT. It is translated as CASSYSIGSDEAFF. The rearrangement links TRBV6-5 to TRBJ1-1; D unresolved. V lost 0 bases to trimming and J lost 7 bases, with 12 bases between them. The CDR3 length is 14 residues. In germline, CDR1 is MNHEY, CDR2 SVGAGI.

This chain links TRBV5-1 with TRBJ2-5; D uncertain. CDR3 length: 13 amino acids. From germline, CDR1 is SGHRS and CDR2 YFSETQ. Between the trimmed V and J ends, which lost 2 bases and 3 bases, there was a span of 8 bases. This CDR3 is CASSFYAEETQYF. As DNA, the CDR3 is TGCGCCAGCAGCTTCTACGCCGAAGAGACCCAGTACTTC.

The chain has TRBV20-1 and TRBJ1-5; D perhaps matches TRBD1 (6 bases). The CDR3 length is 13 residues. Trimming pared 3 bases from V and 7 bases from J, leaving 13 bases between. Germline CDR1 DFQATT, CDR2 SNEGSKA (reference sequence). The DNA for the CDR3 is TGCAGTGCTAGTGGGGGGGCTGGACAGCCCCAGCATTTT. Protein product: CSASGGAGQPQHF.

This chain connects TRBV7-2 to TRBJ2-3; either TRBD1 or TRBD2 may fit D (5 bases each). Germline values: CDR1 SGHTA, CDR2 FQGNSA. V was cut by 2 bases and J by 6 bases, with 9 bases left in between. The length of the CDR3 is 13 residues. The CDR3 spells CASSLIWGDTQYF. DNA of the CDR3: TGTGCCAGCAGCTTAATATGGGGGGATACGCAGTATTTT.

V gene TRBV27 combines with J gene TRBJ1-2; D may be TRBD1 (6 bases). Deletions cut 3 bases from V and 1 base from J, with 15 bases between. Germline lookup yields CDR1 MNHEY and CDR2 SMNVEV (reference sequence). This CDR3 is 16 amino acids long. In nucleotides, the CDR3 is TGTGCCAGCAGTTTCTCTGGGGGCCTAGGTAACTATGGCTACACCTTC. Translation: CASSFSGGLGNYGYTF.

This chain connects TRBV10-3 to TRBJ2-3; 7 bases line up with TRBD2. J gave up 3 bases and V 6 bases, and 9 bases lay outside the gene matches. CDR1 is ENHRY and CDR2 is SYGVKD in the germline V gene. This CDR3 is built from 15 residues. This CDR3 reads CAISKAWGGTDTQYF. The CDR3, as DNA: TGTGCCATCAGCAAGGCGTGGGGGGGAACAGATACGCAGTATTTT.

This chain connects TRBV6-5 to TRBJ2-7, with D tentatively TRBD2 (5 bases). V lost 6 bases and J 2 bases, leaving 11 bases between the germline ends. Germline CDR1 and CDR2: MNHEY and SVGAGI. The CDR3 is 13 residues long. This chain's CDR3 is CASSARGPYEQYF. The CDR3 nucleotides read TGTGCCAGCAGCGCCCGGGGTCCCTACGAGCAGTACTTC.

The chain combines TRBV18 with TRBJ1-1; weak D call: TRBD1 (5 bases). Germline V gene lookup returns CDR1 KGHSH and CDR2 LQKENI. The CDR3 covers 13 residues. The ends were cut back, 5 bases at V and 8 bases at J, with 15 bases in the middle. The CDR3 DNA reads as TGTGCCAGCTCAGGGGGGAGGAATACAGAAGCTTTCTTT. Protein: CASSGGRNTEAFF.

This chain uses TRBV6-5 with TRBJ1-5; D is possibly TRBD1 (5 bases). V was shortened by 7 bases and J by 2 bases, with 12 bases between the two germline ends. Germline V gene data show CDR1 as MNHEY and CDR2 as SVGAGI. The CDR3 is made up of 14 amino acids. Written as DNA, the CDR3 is TGTGCCAGCACGGACGGGGGGGGCAATCAGCCCCAGCATTTT. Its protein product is CASTDGGGNQPQHF.

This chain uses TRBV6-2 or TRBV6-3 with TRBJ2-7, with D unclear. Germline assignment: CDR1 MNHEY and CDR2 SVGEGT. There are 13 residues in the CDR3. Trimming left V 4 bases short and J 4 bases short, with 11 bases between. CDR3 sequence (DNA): TGTGCCAGCAGTTCCCCTCACGGATACGAGCAGTACTTC. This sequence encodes CASSSPHGYEQYF.

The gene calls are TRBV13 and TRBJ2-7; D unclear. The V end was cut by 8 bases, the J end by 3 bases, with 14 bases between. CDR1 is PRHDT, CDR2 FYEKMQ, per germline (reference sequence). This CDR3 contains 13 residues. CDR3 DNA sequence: TGTGCCAGCTCACGTGGGAACTACTACGAGCAGTACTTC. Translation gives CASSRGNYYEQYF.

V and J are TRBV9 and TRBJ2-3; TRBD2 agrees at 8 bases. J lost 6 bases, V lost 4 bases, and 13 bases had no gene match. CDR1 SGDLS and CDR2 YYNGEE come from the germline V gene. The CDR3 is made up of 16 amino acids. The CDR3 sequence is CASSTWTSPASDTQYF. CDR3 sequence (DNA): TGTGCCAGCAGCACCTGGACTAGCCCGGCGTCGGATACGCAGTATTTT. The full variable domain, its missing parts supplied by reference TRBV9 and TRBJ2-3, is DSGVTQTPKHLITATGQRVTLRCSPRSGDLSVYWYQQSLDQGLQFLIQYYNGEERAKGNILERFSAQQFPDLHSELNLSSLELGDSALYFCASSTWTSPASDTQYFGPGTRLTVL.

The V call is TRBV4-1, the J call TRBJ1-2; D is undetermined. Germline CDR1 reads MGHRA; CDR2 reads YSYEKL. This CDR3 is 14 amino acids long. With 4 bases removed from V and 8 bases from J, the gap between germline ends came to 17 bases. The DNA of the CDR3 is TGCGCCAGCAGCCCCGGACTTCAGGTTCGGGGCTACACCTTC. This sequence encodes CASSPGLQVRGYTF.

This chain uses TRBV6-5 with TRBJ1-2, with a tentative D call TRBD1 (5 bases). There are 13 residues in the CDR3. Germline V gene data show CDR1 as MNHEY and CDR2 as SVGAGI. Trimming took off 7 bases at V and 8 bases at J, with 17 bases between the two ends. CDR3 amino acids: CASINPGTRGYTF. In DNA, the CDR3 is TGTGCCAGCATTAATCCCGGGACGCGGGGCTACACCTTC.

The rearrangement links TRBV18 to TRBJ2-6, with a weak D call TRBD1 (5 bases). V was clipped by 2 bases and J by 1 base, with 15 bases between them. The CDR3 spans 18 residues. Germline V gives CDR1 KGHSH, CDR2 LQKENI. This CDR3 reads CASSPRIRGGSGANVLTF. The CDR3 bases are TGTGCCAGCTCACCAAGAATAAGGGGCGGTTCTGGGGCCAACGTCCTGACTTTC.

Here the CDR3 reads CASSQGPGSYNEQFF. In nucleotides, the CDR3 is TGTGCCAGCAGCCAAGGGCCGGGATCCTACAATGAGCAGTTCTTC. The V call is TRBV4-2, the J call TRBJ2-1, with D possibly being TRBD2 (5 bases). V lost 1 base to trimming and J lost 1 base, with 8 bases between them. CDR1 LGHNA and CDR2 YNFKEQ come from the germline V gene. The CDR3 spans 15 residues.

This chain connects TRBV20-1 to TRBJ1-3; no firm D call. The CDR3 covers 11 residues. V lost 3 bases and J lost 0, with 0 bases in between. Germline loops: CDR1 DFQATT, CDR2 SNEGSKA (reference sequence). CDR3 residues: CSASSGNTIYF. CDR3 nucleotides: TGCAGTGCTAGCTCTGGAAACACCATATATTTT.

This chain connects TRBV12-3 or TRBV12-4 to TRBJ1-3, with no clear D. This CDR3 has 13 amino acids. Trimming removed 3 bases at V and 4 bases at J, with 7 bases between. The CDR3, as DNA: TGTGCCAGCAGTTTGACTTGGGGAAACACCATATATTTT. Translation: CASSLTWGNTIYF.

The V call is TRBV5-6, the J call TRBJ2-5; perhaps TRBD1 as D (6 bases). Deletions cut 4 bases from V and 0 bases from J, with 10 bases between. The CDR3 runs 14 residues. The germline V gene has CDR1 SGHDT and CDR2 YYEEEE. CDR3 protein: CASSTGQNQETQYF. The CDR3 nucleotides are TGTGCCAGCAGCACAGGACAGAACCAAGAGACCCAGTACTTC.